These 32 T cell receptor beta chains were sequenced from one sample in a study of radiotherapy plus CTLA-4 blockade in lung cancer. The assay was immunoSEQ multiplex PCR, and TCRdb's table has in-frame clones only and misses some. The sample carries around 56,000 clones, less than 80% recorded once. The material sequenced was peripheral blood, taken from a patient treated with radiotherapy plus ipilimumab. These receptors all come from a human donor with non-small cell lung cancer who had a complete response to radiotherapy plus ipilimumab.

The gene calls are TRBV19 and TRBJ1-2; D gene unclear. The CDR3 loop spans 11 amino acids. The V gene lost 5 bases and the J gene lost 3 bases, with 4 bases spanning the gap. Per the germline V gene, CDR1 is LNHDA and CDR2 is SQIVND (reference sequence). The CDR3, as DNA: TGTGCCAGTAGTTATCACTATGGCTACACCTTC. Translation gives CASSYHYGYTF.

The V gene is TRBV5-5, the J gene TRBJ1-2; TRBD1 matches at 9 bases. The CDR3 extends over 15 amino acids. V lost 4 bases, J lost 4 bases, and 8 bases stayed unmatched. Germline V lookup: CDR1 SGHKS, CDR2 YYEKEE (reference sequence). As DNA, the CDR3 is TGTGCCAGCAGCGCCGGACAGGGGACATTCTATGGCTACACCTTC. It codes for CASSAGQGTFYGYTF.

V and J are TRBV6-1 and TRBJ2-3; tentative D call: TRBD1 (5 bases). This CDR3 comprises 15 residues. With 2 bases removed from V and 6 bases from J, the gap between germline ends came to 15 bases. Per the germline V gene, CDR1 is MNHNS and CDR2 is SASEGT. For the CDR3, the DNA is TGTGCCAGCAGTGAAACGCCAAACCCAGGGGATACGCAGTATTTT. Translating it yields CASSETPNPGDTQYF.

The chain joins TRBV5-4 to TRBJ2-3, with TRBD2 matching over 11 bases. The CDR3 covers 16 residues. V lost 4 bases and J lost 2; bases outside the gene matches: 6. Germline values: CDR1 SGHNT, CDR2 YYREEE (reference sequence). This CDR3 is CASSPATSGTTDTQYF. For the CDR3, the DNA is TGTGCCAGCAGCCCCGCGACTAGCGGGACCACAGATACGCAGTATTTT.

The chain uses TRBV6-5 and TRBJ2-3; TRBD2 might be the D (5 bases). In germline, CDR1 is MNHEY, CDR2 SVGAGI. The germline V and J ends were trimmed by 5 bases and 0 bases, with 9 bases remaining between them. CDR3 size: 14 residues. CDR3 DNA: TGTGCCAGCAGTCAGACTATCAGCACAGATACGCAGTATTTT. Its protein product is CASSQTISTDTQYF.

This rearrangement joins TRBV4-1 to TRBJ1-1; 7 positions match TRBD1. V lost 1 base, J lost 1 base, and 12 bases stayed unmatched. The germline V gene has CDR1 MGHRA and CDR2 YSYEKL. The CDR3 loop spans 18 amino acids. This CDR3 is CASSQVGPLGTENTEAFF. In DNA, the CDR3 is TGCGCCAGCAGCCAAGTGGGACCCTTAGGGACAGAGAACACTGAAGCTTTCTTT.

The CDR3 nucleotides read TGTGCCTGGAGTGTACGAGGGCTAGCGGGGGGGGCCCAAGAGACCCAGTACTTC. This encodes CAWSVRGLAGGAQETQYF. V gene TRBV30 combines with J gene TRBJ2-5, with TRBD2 matching 12 bases. V trimming: 0 bases; J trimming: 1 base; junction bases outside the gene matches: 9. The CDR3 spans 18 residues. In germline, CDR1 is GTSNPN, CDR2 SVGIG (reference sequence).

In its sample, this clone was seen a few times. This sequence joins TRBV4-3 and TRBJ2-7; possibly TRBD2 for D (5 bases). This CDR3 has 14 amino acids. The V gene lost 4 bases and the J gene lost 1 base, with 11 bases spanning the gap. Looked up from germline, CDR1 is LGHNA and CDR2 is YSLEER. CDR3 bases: TGCGCCAGCAGCCGTAATTCGGGGTCCTACGAGCAGTACTTC. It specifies CASSRNSGSYEQYF.

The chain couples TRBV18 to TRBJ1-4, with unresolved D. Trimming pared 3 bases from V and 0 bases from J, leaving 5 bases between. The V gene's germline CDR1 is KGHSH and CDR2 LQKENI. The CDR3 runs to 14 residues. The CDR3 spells CASSPLATNEKLFF. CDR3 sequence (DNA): TGTGCCAGCTCACCCCTCGCAACTAATGAAAAACTGTTTTTT. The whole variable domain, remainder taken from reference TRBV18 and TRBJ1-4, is NAGVMQNPRHLVRRRGQEARLRCSPMKGHSHVYWYRQLPEEGLKFMVYLQKENIIDESGMPKERFSAEFPKEGPSILRIQQVVRGDSAAYFCASSPLATNEKLFFGSGTQLSVL.

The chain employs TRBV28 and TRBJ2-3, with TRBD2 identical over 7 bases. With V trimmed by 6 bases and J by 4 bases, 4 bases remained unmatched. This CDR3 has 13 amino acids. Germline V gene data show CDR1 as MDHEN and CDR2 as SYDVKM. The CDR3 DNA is TGTGCCAGCAGACGCGGGGGTTCAGATACGCAGTATTTT. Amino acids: CASRRGGSDTQYF.

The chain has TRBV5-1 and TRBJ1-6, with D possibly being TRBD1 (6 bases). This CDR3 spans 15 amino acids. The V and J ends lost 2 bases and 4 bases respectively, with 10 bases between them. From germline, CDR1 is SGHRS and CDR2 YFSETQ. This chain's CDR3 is CASSLETGYNSPLHF. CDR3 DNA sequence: TGCGCCAGCAGCTTAGAGACAGGTTATAATTCACCCCTCCACTTT.

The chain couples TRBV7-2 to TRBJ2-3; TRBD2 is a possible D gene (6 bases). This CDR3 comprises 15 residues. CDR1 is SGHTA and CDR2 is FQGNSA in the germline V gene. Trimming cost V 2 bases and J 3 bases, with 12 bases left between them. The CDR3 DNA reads TGTGCCAGCAGCTTATCGGTTGGGAGGACAGATACGCAGTATTTT. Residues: CASSLSVGRTDTQYF. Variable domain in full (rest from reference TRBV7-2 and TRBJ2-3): GAGVSQSPSNKVTEKGKDVELRCDPISGHTALYWYRQSLGQGLEFLIYFQGNSAPDKSGLPSDRFSAERTGGSVSTLTIQRTQQEDSAVYLCASSLSVGRTDTQYFGPGTRLTVL.

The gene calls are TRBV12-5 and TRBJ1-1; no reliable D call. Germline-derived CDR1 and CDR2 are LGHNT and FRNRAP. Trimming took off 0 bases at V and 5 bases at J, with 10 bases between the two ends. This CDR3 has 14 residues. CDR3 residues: CASGLVGWRTEAFF. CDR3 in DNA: TGTGCTAGTGGTTTGGTGGGATGGAGGACTGAAGCTTTCTTT.

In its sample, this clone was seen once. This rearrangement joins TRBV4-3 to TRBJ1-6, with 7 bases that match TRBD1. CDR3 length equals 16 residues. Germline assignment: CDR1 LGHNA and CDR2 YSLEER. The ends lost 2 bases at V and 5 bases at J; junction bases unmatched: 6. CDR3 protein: CASSQRGDSHNSPLHF. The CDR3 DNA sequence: TGCGCCAGCAGCCAAAGGGGGGACAGTCATAATTCACCCCTCCACTTT.

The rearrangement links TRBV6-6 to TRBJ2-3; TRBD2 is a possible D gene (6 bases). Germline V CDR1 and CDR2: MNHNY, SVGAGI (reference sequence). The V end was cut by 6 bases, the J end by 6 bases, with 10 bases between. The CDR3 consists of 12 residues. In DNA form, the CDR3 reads TGTGCCAGCAGCCAGGAGGGGGATACGCAGTATTTT. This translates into CASSQEGDTQYF.

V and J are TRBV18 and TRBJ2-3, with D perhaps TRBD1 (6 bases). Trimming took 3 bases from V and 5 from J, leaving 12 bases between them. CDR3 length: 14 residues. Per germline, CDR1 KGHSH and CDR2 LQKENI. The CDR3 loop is CASSPSDRKDTQYF. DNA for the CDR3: TGTGCCAGCTCACCTTCGGACAGAAAAGATACGCAGTATTTT.

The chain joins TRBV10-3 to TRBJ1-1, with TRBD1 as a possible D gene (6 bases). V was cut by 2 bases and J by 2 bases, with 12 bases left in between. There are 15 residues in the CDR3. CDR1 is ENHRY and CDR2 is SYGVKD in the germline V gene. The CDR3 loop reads CAISEIRDTNTEAFF. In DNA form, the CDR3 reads TGTGCCATCAGTGAGATCCGGGACACTAACACTGAAGCTTTCTTT.

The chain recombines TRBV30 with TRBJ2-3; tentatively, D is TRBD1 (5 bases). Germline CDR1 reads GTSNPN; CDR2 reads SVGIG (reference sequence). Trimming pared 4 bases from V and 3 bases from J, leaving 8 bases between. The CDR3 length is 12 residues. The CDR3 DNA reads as TGTGCCTGGACAGGGCCGACAGATACGCAGTATTTT. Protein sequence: CAWTGPTDTQYF.

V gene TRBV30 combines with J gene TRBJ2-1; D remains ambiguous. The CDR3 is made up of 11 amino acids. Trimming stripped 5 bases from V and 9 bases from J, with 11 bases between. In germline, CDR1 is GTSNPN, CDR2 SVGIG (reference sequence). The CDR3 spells CAWERQSEQFF. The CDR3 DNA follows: TGTGCCTGGGAGAGGCAGAGTGAGCAGTTCTTC.

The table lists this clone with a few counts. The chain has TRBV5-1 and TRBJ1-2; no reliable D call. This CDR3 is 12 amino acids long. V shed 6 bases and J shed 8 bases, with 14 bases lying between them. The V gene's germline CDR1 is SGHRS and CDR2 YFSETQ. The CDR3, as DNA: TGCGCCAGCACCTCGGGGATAGGGGGCTACACCTTC. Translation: CASTSGIGGYTF.

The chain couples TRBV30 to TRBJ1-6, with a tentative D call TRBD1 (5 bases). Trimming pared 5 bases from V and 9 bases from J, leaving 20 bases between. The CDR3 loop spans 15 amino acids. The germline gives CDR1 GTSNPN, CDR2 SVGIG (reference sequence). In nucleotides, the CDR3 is TGTGCCTGGCTCCCCGGGACTAATTGGGGTTCACCCCTCCACTTT. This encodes CAWLPGTNWGSPLHF.

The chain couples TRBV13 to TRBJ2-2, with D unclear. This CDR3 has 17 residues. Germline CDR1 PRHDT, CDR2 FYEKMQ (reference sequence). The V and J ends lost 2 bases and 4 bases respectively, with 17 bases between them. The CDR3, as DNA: TGTGCCAGCAGCTTATCAGAAAGGAGCCTTTCCACCGGGGAGCTGTTTTTT. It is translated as CASSLSERSLSTGELFF.

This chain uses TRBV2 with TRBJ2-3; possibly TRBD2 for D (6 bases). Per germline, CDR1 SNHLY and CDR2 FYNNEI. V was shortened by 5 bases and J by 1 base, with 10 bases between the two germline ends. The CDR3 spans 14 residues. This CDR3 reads CASSTERGTDTQYF. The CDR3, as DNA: TGTGCCAGCAGTACCGAGCGGGGCACAGATACGCAGTATTTT.

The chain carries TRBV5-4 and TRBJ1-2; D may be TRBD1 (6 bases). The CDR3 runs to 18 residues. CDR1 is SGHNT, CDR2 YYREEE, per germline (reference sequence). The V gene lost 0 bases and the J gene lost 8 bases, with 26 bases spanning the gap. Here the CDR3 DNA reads TGTGCCAGCAGCTTGGCCTCTCGAGGGGGGGCGTCGTCAGGCGGCTACACCTTC. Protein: CASSLASRGGASSGGYTF.

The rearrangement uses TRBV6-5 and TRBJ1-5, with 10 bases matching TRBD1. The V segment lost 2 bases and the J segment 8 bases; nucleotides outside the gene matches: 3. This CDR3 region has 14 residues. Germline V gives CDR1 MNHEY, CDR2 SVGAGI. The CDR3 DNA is TGTGCCAGCAGTTACGGGGACAGGGGTGAGCCCCAGCATTTT. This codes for CASSYGDRGEPQHF.

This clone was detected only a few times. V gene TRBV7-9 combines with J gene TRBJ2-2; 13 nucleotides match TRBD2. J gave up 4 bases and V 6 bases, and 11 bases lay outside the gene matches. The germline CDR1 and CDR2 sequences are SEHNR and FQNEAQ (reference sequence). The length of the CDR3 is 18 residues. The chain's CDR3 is CASSRTSGGPRVTGELFF. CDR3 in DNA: TGTGCCAGCAGTCGGACTAGCGGGGGACCCCGGGTCACCGGGGAGCTGTTTTTT.

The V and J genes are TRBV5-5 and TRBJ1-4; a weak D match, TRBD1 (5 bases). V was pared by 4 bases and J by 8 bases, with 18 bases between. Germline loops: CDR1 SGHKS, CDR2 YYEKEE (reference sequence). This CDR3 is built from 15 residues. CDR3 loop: CASSPRTPRGEKLFF. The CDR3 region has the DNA TGTGCCAGCAGCCCGCGGACACCCCGAGGCGAAAAACTGTTTTTT. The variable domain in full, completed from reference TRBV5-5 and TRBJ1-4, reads DAGVTQSPTHLIKTRGQQVTLRCSPISGHKSVSWYQQVLGQGPQFIFQYYEKEERGRGNFPDRFSARQFPNYSSELNVNALLLGDSALYLCASSPRTPRGEKLFFGSGTQLSVL.

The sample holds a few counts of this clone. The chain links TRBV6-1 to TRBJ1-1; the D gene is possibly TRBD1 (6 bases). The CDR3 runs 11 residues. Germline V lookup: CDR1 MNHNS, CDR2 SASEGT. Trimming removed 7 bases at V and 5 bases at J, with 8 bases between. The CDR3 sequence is CASNQGTEAFF. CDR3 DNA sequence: TGTGCCAGCAATCAGGGGACTGAAGCTTTCTTT.

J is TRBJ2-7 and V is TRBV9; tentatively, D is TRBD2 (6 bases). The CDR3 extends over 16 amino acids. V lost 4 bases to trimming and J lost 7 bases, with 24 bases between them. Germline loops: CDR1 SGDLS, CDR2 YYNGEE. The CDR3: CASSPRRRARTGEQYV. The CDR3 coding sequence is TGTGCCAGCAGCCCCCGACGGAGGGCGAGGACGGGGGAGCAGTACGTC.

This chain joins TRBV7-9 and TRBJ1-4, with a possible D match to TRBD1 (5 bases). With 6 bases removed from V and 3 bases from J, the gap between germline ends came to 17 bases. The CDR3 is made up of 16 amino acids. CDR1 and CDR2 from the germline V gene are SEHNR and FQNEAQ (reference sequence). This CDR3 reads CASRPIARVANEKLFF. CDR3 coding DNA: TGTGCCAGCAGGCCGATCGCCAGGGTGGCTAATGAAAAACTGTTTTTT.

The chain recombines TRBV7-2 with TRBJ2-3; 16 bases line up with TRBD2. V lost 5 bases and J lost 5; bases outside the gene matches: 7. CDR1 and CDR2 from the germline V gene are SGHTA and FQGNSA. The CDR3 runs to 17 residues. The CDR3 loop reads CASSMGTSGGAIDTQYF. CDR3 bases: TGTGCCAGCAGCATGGGGACTAGCGGGGGGGCCATAGATACGCAGTATTTT.

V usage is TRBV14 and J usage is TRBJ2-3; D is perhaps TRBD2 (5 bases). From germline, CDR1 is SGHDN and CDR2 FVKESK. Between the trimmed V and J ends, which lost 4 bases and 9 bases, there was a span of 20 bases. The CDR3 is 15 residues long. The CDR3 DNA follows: TGTGCCAGCAGCCTGTGGACTTTGGGCCCCGGAACGCAGTATTTT. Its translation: CASSLWTLGPGTQYF.